This TCR beta chain originates from a study of control samples from healthy donors and cancer patients. Repertoires were generated with immunoSEQ multiplex PCR, while TCRdb's copy carries only in-frame clones and drops some. The data hold some 150,000 clones, with less than 95% observed a single time. The sample taken for sequencing was PBMCs. The sequence derives from a man between 60 and 70 years old with colorectal cancer.

CDR3 bases: TGTGCCAGCGGGGGAGACACGGATGAGCAGTTCTTC. The encoded protein is CASGGDTDEQFF. The chain is built from TRBV6-6 and TRBJ2-1; D assignment may be TRBD1 or TRBD2 (5 bases each). Between the trimmed V and J ends, which lost 8 bases and 8 bases, there was a span of 13 bases. The CDR3 consists of 12 residues. The germline CDR1 and CDR2 sequences are MNHNY and SVGAGI (reference sequence).